The entry that follows covers one T cell receptor (beta chain) sequence. Antigen specificity is unknown. Sequencing used immunoSEQ multiplex PCR; TCRdb keeps in-frame clones, though not all of them. The data hold about 1.1 million clones, with around 82% observed a single time. The sample originates from a study of shared clonotypes between healthy human individuals. Study-wide results and caveats: Researchers found naive subsets generally carried larger estimated richness than memory subsets.

Subsets obtained from CD4+ cells comprised CD45RA+ naive and CD45RA-negative memory cells. The TCR sequence derives from a man aged 18 to 35 in good health. Some clones in this sample may be carry-over from other donors' samples. The sample comprised memory CD4+ T cells from PBMCs. Subset noted: CD45RA-negative fraction.

CDR3: CASSLRHRTDTQYF. The CDR3 nucleotides are TGCGCCAGCAGCTTGAGACACCGGACAGATACGCAGTATTTT. The rearrangement links TRBV5-1 to TRBJ2-3; D is uncertain. CDR1 and CDR2 from the germline V gene are SGHRS and YFSETQ. The germline V and J ends were trimmed by 1 base and 3 bases, with 9 bases remaining between them. The CDR3 sequence is 14 residues long.